These 31 T cell receptor beta chains share one sample of origin, sequenced in a study of human T cells and chemical hapten exposure. Stated time point: patch test 2, 6 weeks after DPC sensitization. Stated treatment: therapeutic diphenylcyclopropenone sensitization with weekly scalp DPC. TCRdb passed the RACE reads through MiXCR, listing each CDR3 protein once. This sample has 85,000 to 95,000 distinct CDR3 sequences; approximately 9.9% occur once, and the top ten carry around 2.2%. This specimen consisted of whole blood, obtained in connection with sensitization to the hapten diphenylcyclopropenone (DPC). The receptors were sampled from a man aged 40-49 years with alopecia areata. Some clones in this sample may be carry-over from other donors' samples.

This clonotype was counted at least ten times. The J gene is TRBJ2-3, the V gene TRBV10-3; 11 bases align to TRBD2. V shed 7 bases and J 3 bases; nucleotides not matched to a gene: 3. CDR1 ENHRY and CDR2 SYGVKD come from the germline V gene. The CDR3 totals 14 residues. The CDR3 spells CAIKRLAGTDTQYF. The CDR3 DNA reads as TGTGCCATCAAGAGACTAGCGGGGACAGATACGCAGTATTTT.

This clonotype occurred a few times. This sequence joins TRBV29-1 and TRBJ2-1; no clear D gene. This CDR3 comprises 11 residues. The germline gives CDR1 SQVTM, CDR2 ANQGSEA. V lost 3 bases, J lost 4 bases, and 4 bases lay in between. CDR3 sequence reads: CSVDRYNEQFF. CDR3 sequence (DNA): TGCAGCGTTGATAGATACAATGAGCAGTTCTTC.

This clonotype was detected only a few times. The V call is TRBV9, the J call TRBJ1-1; TRBD1 is a possible D gene (5 bases). The germline gives CDR1 SGDLS, CDR2 YYNGEE. V was clipped by 3 bases and J by 11 bases, with 23 bases between them. This CDR3 has 15 amino acids. CDR3 nucleotides: TGTGCCAGCAGCGCGGGGGACGGAGGCCGTCTTTGGGCTTTCTTT. Translated, it gives CASSAGDGGRLWAFF.

The rearrangement links TRBV20-1 to TRBJ1-5; 7 bases line up with TRBD1. The germline gives CDR1 DFQATT, CDR2 SNEGSKA (reference sequence). The junction had 6 bases not matched to a gene; V was cut back by 5 bases and J by 5 bases. The CDR3 has 13 residues. CDR3: CSASQGTYQPQHF. The CDR3 nucleotides read TGCAGTGCTTCACAGGGGACTTATCAGCCCCAGCATTTT.

This clonotype was picked up a small number of times. This chain joins TRBV5-1 and TRBJ2-1; 7 nucleotides align to TRBD1. The germline CDR1 and CDR2 sequences are SGHRS and YFSETQ. The CDR3 runs to 15 residues. V was pared by 3 bases and J by 5 bases, with 8 bases of the junction left unmatched. The CDR3 bases are TGCGCCAGCAGCTCCAATACAGGGGTCCACAATGAGCAGTTCTTC. Its protein is CASSSNTGVHNEQFF.

Many counts were recorded for this clonotype. This chain links TRBV3-1 with TRBJ1-2; D possibly corresponds to TRBD1 (5 bases). CDR3 length equals 15 residues. CDR1 LGHDT and CDR2 YNNKEL come from the germline V gene (reference sequence). The V end was cut by 0 bases, the J end by 4 bases, with 12 bases between. CDR3: CASSQDVGGAYGYTF. The CDR3, as DNA: TGTGCCAGCAGCCAAGATGTTGGGGGAGCCTATGGCTACACCTTC.

The V gene is TRBV4-3, the J gene TRBJ2-3; D assignment may be TRBD1 or TRBD2 (6 bases each). Germline CDR1 is LGHNA and CDR2 is YSLEER. The CDR3 sequence is 19 residues long. V was pared by 0 bases and J by 6 bases, with 25 bases between. This CDR3 reads CASSQDGGLFFEGLDTQYF. Here the CDR3 DNA reads TGCGCCAGCAGCCAAGACGGGGGCCTCTTCTTTGAAGGGCTGGATACGCAGTATTTT.

The sample holds many counts of this clonotype. The chain employs TRBV12-3 or TRBV12-4 and TRBJ1-2, with D possibly being TRBD1 (6 bases). Trimming pared 7 bases from V and 4 bases from J, leaving 10 bases between. The CDR3 loop spans 12 amino acids. For the CDR3, the DNA is TGTGCCAGCACCACGACAGGCTATGGCTACACCTTC. Translation: CASTTTGYGYTF.

V and J are TRBV28 and TRBJ2-1; D remains ambiguous. CDR3 length equals 12 residues. The germline V gene has CDR1 MDHEN and CDR2 SYDVKM. The V end lost 3 bases, the J end lost 9 bases, and 9 bases lay between the germline ends. The CDR3 is CASSFLHREQFF. The CDR3 bases are TGTGCCAGCAGTTTTCTCCATCGTGAGCAGTTCTTC.

This chain links TRBV5-1 with TRBJ2-7, with TRBD2 matching 7 bases. Germline V lookup: CDR1 SGHRS, CDR2 YFSETQ. The CDR3 totals 13 residues. V gave up 4 bases and J gave up 7 bases; unmatched junction bases: 8. The CDR3 is CASSTRTSGEQYV. In DNA, the CDR3 is TGCGCCAGCAGCACCCGGACTAGTGGGGAGCAGTACGTC.

There are a few counts of this clonotype. The rearrangement uses TRBV28 and TRBJ1-5; a weak D match, TRBD1 (6 bases). V lost 4 bases to trimming and J lost 9 bases, with 16 bases between them. The CDR3 spans 14 residues. Germline V gene sequence: CDR1 MDHEN, CDR2 SYDVKM. CDR3 in amino acids: CASSSSGVLGPQHF. CDR3 bases: TGTGCCAGCAGTTCCTCAGGGGTTCTGGGGCCCCAGCATTTT.

The gene calls are TRBV6-1 and TRBJ2-3; 8 bases line up with TRBD2. The junction had 9 bases not matched to a gene; V was cut back by 5 bases and J by 2 bases. This CDR3 region has 16 residues. CDR1 MNHNS and CDR2 SASEGT come from the germline V gene. This CDR3 reads CASSPGLGKYTDTQYF. The CDR3 DNA reads as TGTGCCAGCAGTCCGGGACTAGGGAAATACACAGATACGCAGTATTTT.

This chain links TRBV28 with TRBJ2-2; D may be TRBD2 (9 bases). The CDR3 has 19 amino acids. Germline lookup yields CDR1 MDHEN and CDR2 SYDVKM. The V gene lost 6 bases and the J gene lost 6 bases, with 29 bases spanning the gap. This CDR3 is CASSVRQGKRGALAGELFF. For the CDR3, the DNA is TGTGCCAGCAGCGTGAGACAGGGGAAGCGGGGGGCTTTGGCCGGGGAGCTGTTTTTT.

In its sample, this clonotype was seen many times. J is TRBJ1-1 and V is TRBV27; possible D gene TRBD1, 5 bases. Germline V gene lookup returns CDR1 MNHEY and CDR2 SMNVEV (reference sequence). V was trimmed by 0 bases and J by 4 bases, leaving 18 bases between them. CDR3 length: 17 residues. CDR3 in amino acids: CASSLSRRPGRFTEAFF. The CDR3 DNA is TGTGCCAGCAGTTTATCGCGGAGGCCAGGGAGGTTCACTGAAGCTTTCTTT.

In the case of this clonotype: With a much larger clone just one base away, this may be a read error. The chain has TRBV25-1 and TRBJ2-5; D remains unclear. The CDR3 is 13 residues long. Looked up from germline, CDR1 is MGHDK and CDR2 is SYGVNS. CDR3 coding DNA: TGTGCCAGCAATGAATCCAGGCAAGAGACCCAGTACTTC. This encodes CASNESRQETQYF.

This chain joins TRBV28 and TRBJ2-3, with 7 bases that match TRBD2. CDR1 and CDR2 from the germline V gene are MDHEN and SYDVKM. CDR3 length: 13 residues. Trimming cost V 9 bases and J 1 base; bases outside gene matches: 4. CDR3 coding DNA: TGTGCCAGTCGGGGGGAAGGCACAGATACGCAGTATTTT. Encoded protein: CASRGEGTDTQYF.

This clonotype was seen a handful of times. The V gene is TRBV20-1, the J gene TRBJ2-7, with D hard to call. The CDR3 spans 12 residues. V was shortened by 1 base and J by 2 bases, with 6 bases between the two germline ends. The V gene's germline CDR1 is DFQATT and CDR2 SNEGSKA (reference sequence). The chain's CDR3 is CSARVSPYEQYF. CDR3 coding DNA: TGCAGTGCTAGAGTATCGCCCTACGAGCAGTACTTC.

This sequence joins TRBV6-1 and TRBJ2-3; possible D gene TRBD1, 5 bases. Trimming stripped 4 bases from V and 1 base from J, with 9 bases between. The germline V gene encodes CDR1 MNHNS and CDR2 SASEGT. The CDR3 covers 14 residues. The CDR3 loop reads CASSVARGTDTQYF. For the CDR3, the DNA is TGTGCCAGCAGTGTCGCCAGGGGCACAGATACGCAGTATTTT.

This clonotype was found a few times. The CDR3 reads CASRPPPREGTDTQYF. CDR3 sequence (DNA): TGTGCCAGTAGACCCCCCCCGCGGGAGGGCACAGATACGCAGTATTTT. The chain couples TRBV19 to TRBJ2-3; 8 bases match TRBD2. CDR3 length equals 16 residues. CDR1 LNHDA and CDR2 SQIVND come from the germline V gene (reference sequence). V gave up 6 bases and J gave up 1 base; unmatched junction bases: 9.

On this clonotype: At one end the junction does not follow the germline gene, possibly because of a read error. The chain uses TRBV14 and TRBJ1-1, with no clear D. The germline gives CDR1 SGHDN, CDR2 FVKESK. This CDR3 is built from 13 residues. CDR3 coding DNA: TGTGCCAGCAGCCAAGACATGAACACTAAAGCTTTCTTT. This gives the protein CASSQDMNTKAFF.

The chain links TRBV7-8 to TRBJ2-7; 8 bases line up with TRBD1. The CDR3 runs 16 residues. Germline CDR1 is SGHVS and CDR2 is FQNEAQ. V shed 3 bases, J shed 0 bases, and the junction held 7 bases outside the gene matches. The CDR3 loop reads CASSLSGQDLSYEQYV. CDR3 nucleotide sequence: TGTGCCAGCAGCTTGTCGGGACAGGACCTCTCCTACGAGCAGTACGTC.

The chain recombines TRBV29-1 with TRBJ2-1; 10 bases map to TRBD1. V gave up 5 bases and J gave up 5 bases; unmatched junction bases: 6. The CDR3 runs to 14 residues. The germline V gene has CDR1 SQVTM and CDR2 ANQGSEA. The CDR3 is CSVFGTGDHNEQFF. The CDR3 DNA is TGCAGCGTTTTTGGGACAGGGGACCACAATGAGCAGTTCTTC.

In its sample, this clonotype was seen once. At one end the junction does not follow the germline gene, possibly because of a read error. This chain links TRBV12-3 or TRBV12-4 with TRBJ2-7; weak D call: TRBD2 (5 bases). The CDR3 is 14 amino acids. The CDR3 DNA reads as TGTGCCAGCAGTATCTCCGGGATTAACTACGAGCAGAACTTC. Its translation is CASSISGINYEQNF.

The J gene is TRBJ2-3, the V gene TRBV30, with 10 positions matching TRBD2. This CDR3 is 16 amino acids long. The trim removed 2 bases at V and 5 bases at J, leaving 10 bases unmatched. Germline V gene sequence: CDR1 GTSNPN, CDR2 SVGIG (reference sequence). The CDR3 loop reads CAWSTPRLAGLDTQYF. CDR3 coding DNA: TGTGCCTGGAGTACCCCGCGACTAGCGGGTTTAGATACGCAGTATTTT.

This chain links TRBV7-2 with TRBJ2-3; no definite D call. V was trimmed by 4 bases and J by 7 bases, leaving 12 bases between them. Germline values: CDR1 SGHTA, CDR2 FQGNSA. The CDR3 runs 13 residues. This CDR3 reads CASSSTPFNTQYF. CDR3 DNA sequence: TGTGCCAGCAGCTCGACTCCCTTTAATACGCAGTATTTT.

V is TRBV6-5 and J is TRBJ2-7, with 9 bases that match TRBD1. The germline CDR1 and CDR2 sequences are MNHEY and SVGAGI. The ends lost 5 bases at V and 5 bases at J; junction bases unmatched: 7. The CDR3 is 14 residues long. CDR3 residues: CASSQGQGRNEQYF. In DNA form, the CDR3 reads TGTGCCAGCAGTCAGGGACAGGGAAGGAACGAGCAGTACTTC.

This clonotype appeared a few times. V usage is TRBV7-2 and J usage is TRBJ1-1, with D possibly matching TRBD1 (6 bases). Germline values: CDR1 SGHTA, CDR2 FQGNSA. The CDR3 has 12 amino acids. V lost 7 bases and J 9 bases, leaving 15 bases between the germline ends. CDR3 sequence (DNA): TGTGCCAGCAAGAATCCACAGGGTCAAGCTTTCTTT. This codes for CASKNPQGQAFF.

The genes are TRBV6-5 and TRBJ2-3, with D possibly TRBD2 on 5 matching bases. CDR3 length: 12 residues. Trimming took off 4 bases at V and 8 bases at J, with 10 bases between the two ends. CDR1 is MNHEY and CDR2 is SVGAGI in the germline V gene. The DNA for the CDR3 is TGTGCCAGCAGTTCCCTAGCCGGTACGCAGTATTTT. It translates to CASSSLAGTQYF.

The rearrangement joins TRBV9 to TRBJ2-7, with D perhaps TRBD2 (5 bases). The germline V and J ends were trimmed by 2 bases and 0 bases, with 15 bases remaining between them. The CDR3 contains 16 residues. Germline V lookup: CDR1 SGDLS, CDR2 YYNGEE. The CDR3 spells CASSVYAEESSYEQYF. DNA of the CDR3: TGTGCCAGCAGCGTTTATGCGGAGGAGAGCTCCTACGAGCAGTACTTC.

This clonotype was observed a few times. V gene TRBV29-1 combines with J gene TRBJ2-7, with D unresolved. The CDR3 spans 11 residues. V was clipped by 3 bases and J by 6 bases, with 9 bases between them. Germline V CDR1 and CDR2: SQVTM, ANQGSEA. CDR3 sequence: CSVETPGEQYV. In nucleotides, the CDR3 is TGCAGCGTTGAGACGCCGGGCGAGCAGTACGTC.

This clonotype was seen repeatedly, ten times or more. The CDR3 nucleotides read TGTGCCAGCAGCTTAGAAGGAGTGAGTATCAATGAGCAGTTCTTC. It specifies CASSLEGVSINEQFF. The chain uses TRBV7-2 and TRBJ2-1; D ambiguous. Trimming shortened V by 1 base and J by 6 bases, and 13 bases separated the two germline ends. Germline assignment: CDR1 SGHTA and CDR2 FQGNSA. The CDR3 runs to 15 residues.